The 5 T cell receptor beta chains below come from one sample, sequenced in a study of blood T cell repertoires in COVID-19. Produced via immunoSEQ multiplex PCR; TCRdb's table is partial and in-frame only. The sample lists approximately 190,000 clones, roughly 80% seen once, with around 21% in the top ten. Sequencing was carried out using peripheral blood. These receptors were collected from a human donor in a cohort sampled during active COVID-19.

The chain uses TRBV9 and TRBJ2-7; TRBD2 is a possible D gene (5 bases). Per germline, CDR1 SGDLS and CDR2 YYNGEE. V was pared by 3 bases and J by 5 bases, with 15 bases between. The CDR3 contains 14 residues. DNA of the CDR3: TGTGCCAGCAGCGACAAATCACTAGACAACGAGCAGTACTTC. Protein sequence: CASSDKSLDNEQYF.

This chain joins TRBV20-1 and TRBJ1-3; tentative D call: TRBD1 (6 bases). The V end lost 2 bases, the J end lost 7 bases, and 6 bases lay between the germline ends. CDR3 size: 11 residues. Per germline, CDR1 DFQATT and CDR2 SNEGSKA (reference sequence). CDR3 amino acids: CSARQGNTIYF. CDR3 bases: TGCAGTGCTAGACAGGGGAACACCATATATTTT.

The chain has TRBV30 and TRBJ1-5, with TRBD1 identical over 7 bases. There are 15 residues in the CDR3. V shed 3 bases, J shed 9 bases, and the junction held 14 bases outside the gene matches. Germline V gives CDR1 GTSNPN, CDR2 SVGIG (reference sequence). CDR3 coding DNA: TGTGCCTGGAGGACAAAAGGGGGCGAAGACCGGCCCCAGCATTTT. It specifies CAWRTKGGEDRPQHF.

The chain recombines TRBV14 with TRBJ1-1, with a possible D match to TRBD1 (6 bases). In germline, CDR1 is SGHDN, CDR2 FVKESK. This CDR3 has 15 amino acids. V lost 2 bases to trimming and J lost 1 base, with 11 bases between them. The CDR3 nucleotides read TGTGCCAGCAGCCAAAATACAGGGAGGAACACTGAAGCTTTCTTT. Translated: CASSQNTGRNTEAFF.

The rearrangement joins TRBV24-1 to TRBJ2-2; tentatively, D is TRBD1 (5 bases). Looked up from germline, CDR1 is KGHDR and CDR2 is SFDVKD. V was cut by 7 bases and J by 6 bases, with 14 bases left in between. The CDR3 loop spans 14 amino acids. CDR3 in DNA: TGTGCCACCAGAGCCGCAGGGTCCGCCGGGGAGCTGTTTTTT. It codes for CATRAAGSAGELFF.